One sample yielded the 26 T cell receptor beta chains listed below, sequenced in a study of CD4+ T cells in melanoma. Clones were read by immunoSEQ multiplex PCR, and TCRdb kept only the in-frame ones, dropping some. The sample consists of fewer than 150,000 clones, around 90% of them appearing once. The receptors were gathered from a human donor with melanoma.

V gene TRBV7-9 combines with J gene TRBJ2-5; 8 bases are a match to TRBD1. CDR1 and CDR2 (germline): SEHNR, FQNEAQ (reference sequence). This CDR3 is built from 17 residues. Trimming removed 4 bases from V and 5 bases from J; junction bases left unmatched: 15. This CDR3 is CASSSTSDRGYRETQYF. CDR3 DNA sequence: TGTGCCAGCAGCTCAACTAGTGACAGGGGATATAGGGAGACCCAGTACTTC.

The chain is built from TRBV2 and TRBJ1-1; D remains ambiguous. Trimming shortened V by 2 bases and J by 7 bases, and 8 bases separated the two germline ends. The germline V gene encodes CDR1 SNHLY and CDR2 FYNNEI. This CDR3 is built from 12 residues. The CDR3 reads CASSEWEVEAFF. CDR3 coding DNA: TGTGCCAGCAGTGAATGGGAAGTTGAAGCTTTCTTT.

This chain uses TRBV11-2 with TRBJ2-7; D gene ambiguous. CDR1 SGHAT and CDR2 FQNNGV come from the germline V gene. With 2 bases removed from V and 2 bases from J, the gap between germline ends came to 10 bases. The CDR3 totals 14 residues. The CDR3 sequence is CASSLRVSPYEQYF. CDR3 coding DNA: TGTGCCAGCAGCTTAAGGGTGTCCCCCTACGAGCAGTACTTC.

This chain links TRBV10-3 with TRBJ1-1; tentatively, D is TRBD1 (5 bases). The CDR3 sequence is 13 residues long. The germline V gene encodes CDR1 ENHRY and CDR2 SYGVKD. V lost 8 bases, J lost 0 bases, and 10 bases lay in between. This chain's CDR3 is CAIGSGMNTEAFF. The CDR3 bases are TGTGCCATCGGTTCAGGGATGAACACTGAAGCTTTCTTT.

The chain joins TRBV6-1 to TRBJ1-2, with 9 bases that match TRBD1. There are 16 residues in the CDR3. CDR1 and CDR2 (germline): MNHNS, SASEGT. The ends lost 3 bases at V and 4 bases at J; junction bases unmatched: 9. The CDR3 loop reads CASSESGQGWSYGYTF. CDR3 nucleotides: TGTGCCAGCAGTGAGTCGGGACAGGGATGGAGCTATGGCTACACCTTC.

V is TRBV9 and J is TRBJ2-1; 7 bases fit TRBD2. The CDR3 loop spans 18 amino acids. CDR1 SGDLS and CDR2 YYNGEE come from the germline V gene. V lost 0 bases to trimming and J lost 2 bases; unmatched junction nucleotides: 11. CDR3 sequence: CASSVVSNGGLAYNEQFF. As DNA, the CDR3 is TGTGCCAGCAGCGTAGTGAGTAACGGGGGGTTGGCCTACAATGAGCAGTTCTTC. Together with reference TRBV9 and TRBJ2-1, the CDR3 gives the full variable domain: DSGVTQTPKHLITATGQRVTLRCSPRSGDLSVYWYQQSLDQGLQFLIQYYNGEERAKGNILERFSAQQFPDLHSELNLSSLELGDSALYFCASSVVSNGGLAYNEQFFGPGTRLTVL.

The J gene is TRBJ2-5, the V gene TRBV5-1; 10 bases are shared with TRBD2. V lost 5 bases to trimming and J lost 2 bases; unmatched junction nucleotides: 15. Germline V gene lookup returns CDR1 SGHRS and CDR2 YFSETQ. The CDR3 is 18 residues long. The CDR3 nucleotides read TGCGCCAGCAGAAGGTCCGCTAGCGGGGGAACTAAACAAGAGACCCAGTACTTC. Amino acids: CASRRSASGGTKQETQYF.

The CDR3 DNA follows: TGTGCCAGCAGGCGGACGGGAGATACGCAGTATTTT. Translating it yields CASRRTGDTQYF. V and J are TRBV25-1 and TRBJ2-3; the D is unclear. Germline V gene lookup returns CDR1 MGHDK and CDR2 SYGVNS. The CDR3 is made up of 12 amino acids. The V and J ends lost 6 bases and 5 bases respectively, with 9 bases between them.

The rearrangement joins TRBV6-1 to TRBJ1-2; 7 nucleotides line up with TRBD1. The germline V gene has CDR1 MNHNS and CDR2 SASEGT. This CDR3 has 15 amino acids. J gave up 4 bases and V 1 base, and 6 bases lay outside the gene matches. The CDR3 DNA reads TGTGCCAGCAGTGAAGGGACGGACAGGTCCTATGGCTACACCTTC. As protein: CASSEGTDRSYGYTF.

The chain combines TRBV30 with TRBJ1-6; 7 bases map to TRBD1. This CDR3 contains 14 residues. Germline assignment: CDR1 GTSNPN and CDR2 SVGIG (reference sequence). Trimming took 3 bases from V and 9 from J; bases not matched to a gene: 8. The CDR3 DNA reads as TGTGCCTGGAGCGAGAACAGGGGATCTTCACCCCTCCACTTT. Its protein is CAWSENRGSSPLHF.

CDR3 sequence: CVTSRAGSYEQYF. Here the CDR3 DNA reads TGTGTCACCTCCAGGGCGGGATCCTACGAGCAGTACTTC. The V call is TRBV7-9, the J call TRBJ2-7; weak D call: TRBD2 (6 bases). Germline values: CDR1 SEHNR, CDR2 FQNEAQ (reference sequence). The CDR3 spans 13 residues.

The rearrangement joins TRBV5-8 to TRBJ1-4, with 8 bases lining up with TRBD1. CDR3 length: 14 residues. The germline CDR1 and CDR2 sequences are SGHTS and YDEGEE. Losses at the gene ends were 3 bases for V and 8 bases for J; bases not matched to a gene: 6. The CDR3 region has the DNA TGTGCCAGCAGCTCCGACAGGGGAGGAGAAAAACTGTTTTTT. Translating it yields CASSSDRGGEKLFF.

The rearrangement links TRBV10-2 to TRBJ1-2, with 8 bases aligning to TRBD1. CDR1 and CDR2 from the germline V gene are WSHSY and SAAADI. The CDR3 contains 14 residues. J lost 3 bases, V lost 3 bases, and 3 bases had no gene match. The CDR3 DNA sequence: TGCGCCAGCAGTGACCCAGGGGGCGACTATGGCTACACCTTC. The encoded protein is CASSDPGGDYGYTF.

The rearrangement links TRBV6-1 to TRBJ2-2; a possible D gene is TRBD2 (5 bases). CDR3 size: 14 residues. Per the germline V gene, CDR1 is MNHNS and CDR2 is SASEGT. Trimming left V 6 bases short and J 5 bases short, with 13 bases between. DNA of the CDR3: TGTGCCAGCAGACCCGGGCGGGCGACCGGGGAGCTGTTTTTT. It specifies CASRPGRATGELFF.

As concerns this clone: At the DNA level, this CDR3 is encoded by other sequences in the same sample as well. This chain uses TRBV30 with TRBJ1-2, with D tentatively TRBD1 (5 bases). The germline CDR1 and CDR2 sequences are GTSNPN and SVGIG (reference sequence). The CDR3 is 12 residues long. V was trimmed by 6 bases and J by 8 bases, leaving 16 bases between them. The CDR3 sequence: CACPGGIAGYTF. CDR3 in DNA: TGTGCCTGCCCCGGGGGGATAGCGGGCTACACCTTC.

The genes are TRBV7-3 and TRBJ2-3; D gene uncertain. V gave up 2 bases and J gave up 0 bases, with 9 bases separating them. This CDR3 comprises 15 residues. Germline CDR1 is SGHTA and CDR2 is FQGTGA. CDR3 in DNA: TGTGCCAGCAGCTTACAGTCCGCGAGCACAGATACGCAGTATTTT. Protein: CASSLQSASTDTQYF.

The rearrangement uses TRBV5-1 and TRBJ2-7, with 7 positions matching TRBD1. The junction had 7 bases not matched to a gene; V was cut back by 4 bases and J by 0 bases. Germline V gene lookup returns CDR1 SGHRS and CDR2 YFSETQ. This CDR3 is 15 amino acids long. CDR3 in amino acids: CASSLGDSRSYEQYF. In nucleotides, the CDR3 is TGCGCCAGCAGCCTGGGGGACAGCCGCTCCTACGAGCAGTACTTC.

The V and J genes are TRBV11-3 and TRBJ2-7; D is possibly TRBD1 (6 bases). Trimming pared 5 bases from V and 4 bases from J, leaving 12 bases between. The CDR3 runs 13 residues. Germline CDR1 and CDR2: SGHNT and YENEEA. In nucleotides, the CDR3 is TGTGCCAGCAGCGCCGGACAGTTATACGAGCAGTACTTC. Translated, it gives CASSAGQLYEQYF.

The rearrangement uses TRBV5-1 and TRBJ2-1; 7 positions match TRBD2. With 4 bases clipped from V and 0 bases from J, the junction kept 10 bases outside the gene matches. There are 17 residues in the CDR3. Looked up from germline, CDR1 is SGHRS and CDR2 is YFSETQ. CDR3 residues: CASSPLQAGTSYNEQFF. The CDR3 DNA is TGCGCCAGCAGCCCACTCCAAGCGGGGACCTCCTACAATGAGCAGTTCTTC.

V usage is TRBV18 and J usage is TRBJ2-3; no firm D call. This CDR3 region has 17 residues. Germline V CDR1 and CDR2: KGHSH, LQKENI. V lost 2 bases to trimming and J lost 0 bases, with 15 bases between them. The CDR3 coding sequence is TGTGCCAGCTCACCAAGGCTCAGTTCCTTAAGCACAGATACGCAGTATTTT. Translated: CASSPRLSSLSTDTQYF.

Only one count was recorded for this clone. The chain is built from TRBV21-1 and TRBJ1-5; no check of the table's D call, TRBD1, against the DNA was made. TRBV21-1 represents a pseudogene. The CDR3 sequence is 18 residues long. CDR3 sequence: CASSPTGQGFYSNQPQHF. CDR3 DNA: TGTGCCAGCAGCCCGACGGGACAGGGGTTTTATAGCAATCAGCCCCAGCATTTT.

The CDR3 nucleotides are TGTGCCAGCAGTAAACAGGGGGGAAACACCATATATTTT. It yields the protein CASSKQGGNTIYF. The V gene is TRBV2, the J gene TRBJ1-3; 7 nucleotides agree with TRBD1. The CDR3 covers 13 residues. V lost 5 bases, J lost 4 bases, and 2 bases stayed unmatched. In germline, CDR1 is SNHLY, CDR2 FYNNEI. Based on the CDR3 plus reference TRBV2 and TRBJ1-3, the full variable domain is EPEVTQTPSHQVTQMGQEVILRCVPISNHLYFYWYRQILGQKVEFLVSFYNNEISEKSEIFDDQFSVERPDGSNFTLKIRSTKLEDSAMYFCASSKQGGNTIYFGEGSWLTVV.

The rearrangement links TRBV18 to TRBJ2-5, with 11 bases fitting TRBD1. The CDR3 is 15 amino acids. The V segment lost 6 bases and the J segment 1 base; nucleotides outside the gene matches: 4. CDR1 KGHSH and CDR2 LQKENI come from the germline V gene. CDR3 region: CASSRDRGFQETQYF. CDR3 sequence (DNA): TGTGCCAGCTCCAGGGACAGGGGGTTCCAAGAGACCCAGTACTTC.

This chain connects TRBV5-8 to TRBJ2-3; D remains ambiguous. This CDR3 spans 14 amino acids. Between the trimmed V and J ends, which lost 3 bases and 1 base, there was a span of 9 bases. The germline V gene has CDR1 SGHTS and CDR2 YDEGEE. CDR3 sequence: CASSSAAGTDTQYF. CDR3 nucleotides: TGTGCCAGCAGCTCCGCAGCAGGCACAGATACGCAGTATTTT.

The chain combines TRBV30 with TRBJ1-2, with unresolved D. Germline V CDR1 and CDR2: GTSNPN, SVGIG (reference sequence). Trimming cost V 2 bases and J 6 bases, with 7 bases left between them. CDR3 length: 11 amino acids. CDR3 amino acids: CAWSWGDGYTF. The CDR3 DNA sequence: TGTGCCTGGAGTTGGGGAGATGGCTACACCTTC. The whole variable domain, remainder taken from reference TRBV30 and TRBJ1-2, is SQTIHQWPATLVQPVGSPLSLECTVEGTSNPNLYWYRQAAGRGLQLLFYSVGIGQISSEVPQNLSASRPQDRQFILSSKKLLLSDSGFYLCAWSWGDGYTFGSGTRLTVV.

The chain uses TRBV2 and TRBJ2-7, with D unclear. Germline V lookup: CDR1 SNHLY, CDR2 FYNNEI. The ends were cut back, 4 bases at V and 1 base at J, with 14 bases in the middle. This CDR3 region has 15 residues. CDR3 protein: CASSVSVTGSYEQYF. The CDR3 DNA sequence: TGTGCCAGCAGTGTTTCGGTCACCGGGTCCTACGAGCAGTACTTC. The full variable domain, with the rest looked up from reference TRBV2 and TRBJ2-7, is EPEVTQTPSHQVTQMGQEVILRCVPISNHLYFYWYRQILGQKVEFLVSFYNNEISEKSEIFDDQFSVERPDGSNFTLKIRSTKLEDSAMYFCASSVSVTGSYEQYFGPGTRLTVT.